The present T cell receptor (beta chain) was sequenced within a study of blood T cell repertoires in COVID-19. Methods used by the authors: Amplification from reference gene primers served as the basis for estimated nucleated cell counts. Some clones are missing from TCRdb's copy, which holds only in-frame ones; the method was immunoSEQ multiplex PCR. That table supplies the V and J calls and clone size; D and trimming were determined from the DNA. The sample includes some 300,000 clones, around 86% seen only once; the top ten take 1.7%. The V gene end was trimmed by 6 bases and the J gene end by 2 bases; junction bases not matched to a gene: 7. Per the germline V gene, CDR1 is MNHEY and CDR2 is SMNVEV (reference sequence). The CDR3 is 16 residues long.

The source material was PBMCs or T cells enriched from blood (not recorded which). The sequence derives from a woman between 40 and 50 years old who had recovered from COVID-19. The chain recombines TRBV27 with TRBJ2-2; TRBD2 matches at 9 bases. CDR3 residues: CASSLASGTNTGELFF. The CDR3 nucleotides read TGTGCCAGCAGCCTAGCTAGCGGGACAAACACCGGGGAGCTGTTTTTT.